The clone carrying this TCR beta chain has ten or more counts. The germline gives CDR1 LGHDT, CDR2 YNNKEL (reference sequence). This CDR3 region has 15 residues. V dropped 5 bases and J dropped 4; count of bases not matched to a gene: 6. This record belongs to a study of regulatory T cells in long-lasting Graves disease. Study-wide background: Graves' patients, diagnosed recently, had received antithyroid drugs under 3 months.

CDR3-region Arm-PCR and iRepertoire HTBI primers produced the TCR beta libraries. TCRdb analysed the multiplex PCR reads with MiXCR anew, one entry per CDR3 protein. The sample has 400,000 to 450,000 distinct CDR3 sequences; approximately 15% are singletons. Time point denoted: newly diagnosed GD, antithyroid drugs for less than 3 months. RNA isolated from PBMCs was used to make the TCR library. The same sample was also studied in work on T cells in Graves' hyperthyroidism and ophthalmopathy.

The specimen comprised peripheral blood mononuclear cells (PBMCs), sampled at new diagnosis, from a patient treated with antithyroid drugs. The V gene is TRBV3-1, the J gene TRBJ2-2; 8 positions agree with TRBD1. The sequence was collected from a woman in her thirties with Graves disease. The chain's CDR3 is CASSLAGGSTGELFF. The CDR3 DNA follows: TGTGCCAGCAGCTTAGCAGGGGGCAGCACCGGGGAGCTGTTTTTT.